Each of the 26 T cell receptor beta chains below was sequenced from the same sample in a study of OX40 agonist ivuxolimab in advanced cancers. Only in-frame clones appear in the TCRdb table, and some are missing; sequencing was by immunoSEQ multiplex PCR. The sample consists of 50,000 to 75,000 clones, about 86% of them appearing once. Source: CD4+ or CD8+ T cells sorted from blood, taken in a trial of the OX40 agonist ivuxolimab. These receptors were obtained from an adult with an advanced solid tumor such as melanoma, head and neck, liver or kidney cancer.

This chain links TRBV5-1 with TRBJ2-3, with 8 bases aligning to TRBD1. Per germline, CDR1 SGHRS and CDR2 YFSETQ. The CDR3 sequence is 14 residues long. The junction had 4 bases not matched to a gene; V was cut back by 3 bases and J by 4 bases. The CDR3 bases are TGCGCCAGCAGCTATGACAGGGGACCAGATACGCAGTATTTT. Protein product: CASSYDRGPDTQYF.

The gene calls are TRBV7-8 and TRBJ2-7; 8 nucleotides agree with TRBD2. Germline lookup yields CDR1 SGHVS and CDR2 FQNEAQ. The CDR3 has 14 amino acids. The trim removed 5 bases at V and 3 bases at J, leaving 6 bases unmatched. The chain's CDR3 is CASSRAGDRYEQYF. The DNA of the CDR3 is TGTGCCAGCAGCCGAGCGGGAGACCGCTACGAGCAGTACTTC.

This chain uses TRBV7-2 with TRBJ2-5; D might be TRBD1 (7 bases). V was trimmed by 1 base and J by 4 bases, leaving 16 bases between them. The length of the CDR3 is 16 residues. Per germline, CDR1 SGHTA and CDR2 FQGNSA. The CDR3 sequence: CASSLDPRQGGETQYF. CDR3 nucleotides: TGTGCCAGCAGCTTAGACCCCCGACAGGGAGGAGAGACCCAGTACTTC.

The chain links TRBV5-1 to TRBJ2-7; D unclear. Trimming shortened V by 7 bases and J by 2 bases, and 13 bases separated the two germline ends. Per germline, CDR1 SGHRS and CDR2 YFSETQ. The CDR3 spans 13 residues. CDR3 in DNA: TGCGCCAGCTTTAGTCCCCCCACCTACGAGCAGTACTTC. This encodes CASFSPPTYEQYF.

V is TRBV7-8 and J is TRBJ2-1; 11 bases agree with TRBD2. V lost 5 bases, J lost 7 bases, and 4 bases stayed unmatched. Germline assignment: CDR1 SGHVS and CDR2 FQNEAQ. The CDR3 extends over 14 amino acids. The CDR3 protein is CASSRLAGKNEQFF. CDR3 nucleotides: TGTGCCAGCAGCCGACTAGCGGGAAAGAATGAGCAGTTCTTC.

CDR3 bases: TGTGCCAGCAGCCTGGGACAGGGAATAGAGACCCAGTACTTC. Its translation: CASSLGQGIETQYF. V usage is TRBV5-6 and J usage is TRBJ2-5; 9 bases are a match to TRBD1. Losses at the gene ends were 4 bases for V and 4 bases for J; bases not matched to a gene: 5. Germline-derived CDR1 and CDR2 are SGHDT and YYEEEE. The CDR3 sequence is 14 residues long.

CDR3 nucleotides: TGTGCCAGCAGTGAAGCTTCAGCAACCGGGGAGCTGTTTTTT. Its protein product is CASSEASATGELFF. V and J are TRBV6-1 and TRBJ2-2; D is undetermined. The CDR3 is 14 residues long. The V and J ends lost 0 bases and 5 bases respectively, with 7 bases between them. Looked up from germline, CDR1 is MNHNS and CDR2 is SASEGT.

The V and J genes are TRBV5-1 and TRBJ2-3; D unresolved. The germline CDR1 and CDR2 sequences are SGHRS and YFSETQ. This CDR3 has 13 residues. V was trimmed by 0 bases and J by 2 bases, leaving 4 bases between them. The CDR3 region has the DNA TGCGCCAGCAGCTTGGGGGACACAGATACGCAGTATTTT. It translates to CASSLGDTDTQYF.

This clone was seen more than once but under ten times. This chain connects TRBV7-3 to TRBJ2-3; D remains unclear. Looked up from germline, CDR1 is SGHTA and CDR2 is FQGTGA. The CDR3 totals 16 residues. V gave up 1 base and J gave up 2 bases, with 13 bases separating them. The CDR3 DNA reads TGTGCCAGCAGCTTAATACGAACGCATTCCACAGATACGCAGTATTTT. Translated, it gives CASSLIRTHSTDTQYF.

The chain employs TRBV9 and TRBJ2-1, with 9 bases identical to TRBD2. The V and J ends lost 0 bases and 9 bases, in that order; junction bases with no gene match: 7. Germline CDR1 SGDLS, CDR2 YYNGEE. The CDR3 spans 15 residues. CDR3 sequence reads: CASSVVSSGSVEQFF. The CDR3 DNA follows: TGTGCCAGCAGCGTAGTCAGTAGCGGGAGTGTTGAGCAGTTCTTC.

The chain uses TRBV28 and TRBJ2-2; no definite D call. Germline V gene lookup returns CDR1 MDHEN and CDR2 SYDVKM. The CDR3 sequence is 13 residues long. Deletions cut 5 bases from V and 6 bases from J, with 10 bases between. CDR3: CASSAIRAGELFF. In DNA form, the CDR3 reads TGTGCCAGCAGTGCTATTAGGGCCGGGGAGCTGTTTTTT. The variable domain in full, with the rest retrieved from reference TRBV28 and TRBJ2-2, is DVKVTQSSRYLVKRTGEKVFLECVQDMDHENMFWYRQDPGLGLRLIYFSYDVKMKEKGDIPEGYSVSREKKERFSLILESASTNQTSMYLCASSAIRAGELFFGEGSRLTVL.

The CDR3 reads CASSYTGQGSQETQYF. CDR3 nucleotide sequence: TGTGCCAGCAGCTACACGGGACAGGGCAGCCAAGAGACCCAGTACTTC. V and J are TRBV7-2 and TRBJ2-5; TRBD1 agrees at 9 bases. V trimming: 4 bases; J trimming: 1 base; junction bases outside the gene matches: 7. This CDR3 comprises 16 residues. Germline V CDR1 and CDR2: SGHTA, FQGNSA.

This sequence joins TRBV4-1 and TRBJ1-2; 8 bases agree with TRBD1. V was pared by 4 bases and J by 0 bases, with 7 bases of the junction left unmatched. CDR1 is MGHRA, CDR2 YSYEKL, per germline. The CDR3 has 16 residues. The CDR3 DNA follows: TGCGCCAGCAGCCCTACAGGGGGGATAGCTAACTATGGCTACACCTTC. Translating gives CASSPTGGIANYGYTF.

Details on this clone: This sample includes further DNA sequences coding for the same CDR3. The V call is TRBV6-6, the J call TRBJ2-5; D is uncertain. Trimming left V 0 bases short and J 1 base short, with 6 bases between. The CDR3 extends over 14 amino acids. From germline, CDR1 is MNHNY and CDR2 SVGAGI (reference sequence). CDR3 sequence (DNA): TGTGCCAGCAGTTACTCCCAATTCCAAGAGACCCAGTACTTC. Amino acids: CASSYSQFQETQYF.

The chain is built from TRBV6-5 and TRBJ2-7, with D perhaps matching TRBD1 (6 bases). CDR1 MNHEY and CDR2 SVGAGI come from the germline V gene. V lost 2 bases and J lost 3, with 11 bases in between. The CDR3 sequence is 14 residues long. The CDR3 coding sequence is TGTGCCAGCAGTTACAGGGGGAACGACTACGAGCAGTACTTC. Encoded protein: CASSYRGNDYEQYF.

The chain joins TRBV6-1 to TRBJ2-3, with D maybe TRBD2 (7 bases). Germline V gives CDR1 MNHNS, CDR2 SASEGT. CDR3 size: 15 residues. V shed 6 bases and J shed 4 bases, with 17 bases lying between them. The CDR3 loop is CASSQRGGTADTQYF. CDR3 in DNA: TGTGCCAGCAGCCAAAGGGGGGGCACGGCAGATACGCAGTATTTT.

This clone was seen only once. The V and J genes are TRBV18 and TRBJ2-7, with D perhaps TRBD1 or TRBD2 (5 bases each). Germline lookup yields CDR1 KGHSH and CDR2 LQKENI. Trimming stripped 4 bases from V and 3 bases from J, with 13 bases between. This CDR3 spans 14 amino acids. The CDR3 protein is CASSLPGRIYEQYF. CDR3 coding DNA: TGTGCCAGCTCACTCCCGGGACGAATCTACGAGCAGTACTTC.

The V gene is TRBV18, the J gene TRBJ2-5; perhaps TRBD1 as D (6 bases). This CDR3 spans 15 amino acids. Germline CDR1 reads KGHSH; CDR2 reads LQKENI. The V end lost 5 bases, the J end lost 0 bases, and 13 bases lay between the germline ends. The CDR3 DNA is TGTGCCAGCTCAAAGGGACATGGGTACCAAGAGACCCAGTACTTC. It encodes CASSKGHGYQETQYF.

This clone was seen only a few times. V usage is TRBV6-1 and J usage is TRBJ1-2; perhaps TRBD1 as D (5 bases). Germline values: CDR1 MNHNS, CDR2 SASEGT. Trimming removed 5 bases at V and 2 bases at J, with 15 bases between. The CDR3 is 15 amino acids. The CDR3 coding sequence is TGTGCCAGCAGTTCAAGGGACGGCCGGAACTATGGCTACACCTTC. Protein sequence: CASSSRDGRNYGYTF.

The CDR3: CASSQGVSYEQYF. The DNA of the CDR3 is TGTGCCAGCAGTCAGGGGGTGTCCTACGAGCAGTACTTC. The chain carries TRBV28 and TRBJ2-7, with TRBD1 matching over 7 bases. The germline V gene encodes CDR1 MDHEN and CDR2 SYDVKM. This CDR3 comprises 13 residues. The J segment lost 1 base and the V segment lost 5 bases, leaving 2 bases of the junction unmatched. The full variable domain, rest sourced from reference TRBV28 and TRBJ2-7, is DVKVTQSSRYLVKRTGEKVFLECVQDMDHENMFWYRQDPGLGLRLIYFSYDVKMKEKGDIPEGYSVSREKKERFSLILESASTNQTSMYLCASSQGVSYEQYFGPGTRLTVT.

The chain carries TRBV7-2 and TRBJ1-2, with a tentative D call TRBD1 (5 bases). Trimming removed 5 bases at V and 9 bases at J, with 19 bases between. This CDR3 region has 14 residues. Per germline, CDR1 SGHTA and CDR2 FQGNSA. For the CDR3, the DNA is TGTGCCAGCAGCCCCGCTTCGCAGGGTAGGAGCTACACCTTC. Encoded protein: CASSPASQGRSYTF.

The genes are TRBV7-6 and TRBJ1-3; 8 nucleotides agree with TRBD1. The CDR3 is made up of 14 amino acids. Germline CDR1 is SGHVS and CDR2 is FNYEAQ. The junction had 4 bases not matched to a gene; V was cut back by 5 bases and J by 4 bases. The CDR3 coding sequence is TGTGCCAGCAGCCCGGGACAGGCCGGAAACACCATATATTTT. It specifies CASSPGQAGNTIYF.

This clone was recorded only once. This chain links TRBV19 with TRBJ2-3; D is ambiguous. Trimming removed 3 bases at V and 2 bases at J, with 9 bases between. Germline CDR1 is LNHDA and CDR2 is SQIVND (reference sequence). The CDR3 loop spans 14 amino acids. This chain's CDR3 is CASSIGLPTDTQYF. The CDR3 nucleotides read TGTGCCAGTAGTATCGGCTTACCCACAGATACGCAGTATTTT.

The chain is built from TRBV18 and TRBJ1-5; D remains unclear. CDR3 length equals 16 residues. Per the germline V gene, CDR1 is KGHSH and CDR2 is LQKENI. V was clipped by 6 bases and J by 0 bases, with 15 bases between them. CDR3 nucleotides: TGTGCCAGCTCCCCAGAGACGGGCTATAGCAATCAGCCCCAGCATTTT. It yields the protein CASSPETGYSNQPQHF.

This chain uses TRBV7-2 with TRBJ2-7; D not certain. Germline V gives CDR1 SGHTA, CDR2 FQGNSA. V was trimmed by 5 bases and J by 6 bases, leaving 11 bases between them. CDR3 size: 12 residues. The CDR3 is CASSLPFGEQYF. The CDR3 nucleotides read TGTGCCAGCAGCCTCCCTTTCGGCGAGCAGTACTTC.

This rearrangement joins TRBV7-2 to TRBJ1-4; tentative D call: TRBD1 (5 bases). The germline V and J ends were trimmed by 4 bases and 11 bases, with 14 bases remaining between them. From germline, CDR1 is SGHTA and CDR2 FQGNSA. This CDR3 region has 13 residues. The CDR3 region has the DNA TGTGCCAGCAGCTCCGGGACGGGTGGTAAACTGTTTTTT. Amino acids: CASSSGTGGKLFF.